The 28 T cell receptor beta chains presented below share a single source sample, sequenced in a study of T cells in Graves' hyperthyroidism and ophthalmopathy. TCR beta CDR3 region amplification was performed from RNA transcripts. HTBI primers were employed in a first-round RT-PCR of the TCR CDR3. TCRdb fed the multiplex PCR reads into MiXCR, producing one record per CDR3 protein. The sample lists hundreds of thousands of distinct CDR3 sequences; roughly 15% were seen once. Specimen: blood. The receptors come from a woman under 30 with Graves' hyperthyroidism.

This clonotype was seen a few times. The J gene is TRBJ2-7, the V gene TRBV10-3; tentative D call: TRBD1 (6 bases). Trimming stripped 4 bases from V and 0 bases from J, with 16 bases between. The CDR3 totals 16 residues. In germline, CDR1 is ENHRY, CDR2 SYGVKD. This CDR3 is CAISGSYRASSYEQYF. CDR3 in DNA: TGTGCCATCAGTGGGTCCTACAGGGCGAGCTCCTACGAGCAGTACTTC.

Only a few counts were recorded for this clonotype. The gene calls are TRBV2 and TRBJ2-1; 12 bases line up with TRBD2. The germline CDR1 and CDR2 sequences are SNHLY and FYNNEI. Unmatched junction bases numbered 6, after V lost 6 bases and J lost 3 bases. CDR3 length equals 16 residues. The chain's CDR3 is CASRKGLAGRYNEQFF. The CDR3 DNA sequence: TGTGCCAGCAGAAAAGGACTAGCGGGACGCTACAATGAGCAGTTCTTC.

The CDR3: CSARDLASGSSRNEQFF. As DNA, the CDR3 is TGCAGTGCTAGAGATCTGGCTAGCGGGAGTTCTAGGAATGAGCAGTTCTTC. The V call is TRBV20-1, the J call TRBJ2-1; 10 bases line up with TRBD2. The V gene end was trimmed by 0 bases and the J gene end by 7 bases; junction bases not matched to a gene: 12. The germline V gene has CDR1 DFQATT and CDR2 SNEGSKA (reference sequence). The CDR3 is made up of 17 amino acids.

The J gene is TRBJ2-3, the V gene TRBV12-3 or TRBV12-4, with 8 bases identical to TRBD2. The CDR3 sequence is 16 residues long. V lost 5 bases, J lost 2 bases, and 9 bases stayed unmatched. The CDR3 protein is CASSAYGTRLTDTQYF. CDR3 DNA sequence: TGTGCCAGCAGTGCGTACGGGACTAGGCTCACAGATACGCAGTATTTT.

This clonotype occurred a few times. The chain joins TRBV20-1 to TRBJ1-4; TRBD1 might be the D (5 bases). This CDR3 region has 13 residues. Germline lookup yields CDR1 DFQATT and CDR2 SNEGSKA (reference sequence). Trimming pared 4 bases from V and 7 bases from J, leaving 13 bases between. The CDR3 region has the DNA TGCAGTGCTATCCGGGGCGTACTTGAAAAACTGTTTTTT. Translated, it gives CSAIRGVLEKLFF.

The chain uses TRBV20-1 and TRBJ2-7; the D gene is possibly TRBD1 (6 bases). Germline V CDR1 and CDR2: DFQATT, SNEGSKA (reference sequence). The V end was cut by 2 bases, the J end by 2 bases, with 7 bases between. The CDR3 is 12 residues long. CDR3 nucleotides: TGCAGTGCTAGACGGGACACCTACGAGCAGTACTTC. Translated, it gives CSARRDTYEQYF.

The rearrangement joins TRBV5-8 to TRBJ1-1, with D possibly TRBD1 on 5 matching bases. The V and J ends lost 6 bases and 4 bases respectively, with 13 bases between them. Looked up from germline, CDR1 is SGHTS and CDR2 is YDEGEE. This CDR3 spans 13 amino acids. The CDR3, as DNA: TGTGCCAGCACCCCCCCGGGGCCCACTGAAGCTTTCTTT. This encodes CASTPPGPTEAFF.

This clonotype appeared many times. This chain uses TRBV11-1 with TRBJ2-5, with D possibly TRBD2 on 5 matching bases. This CDR3 region has 13 residues. Germline loops: CDR1 SGHAT, CDR2 FQDESV (reference sequence). V gave up 3 bases and J gave up 0 bases, with 5 bases separating them. The chain's CDR3 is CASSFSDQETQYF. In DNA, the CDR3 is TGTGCCAGCAGCTTTAGCGACCAAGAGACCCAGTACTTC. The variable domain in full, completed from reference TRBV11-1 and TRBJ2-5, reads EAEVAQSPRYKITEKSQAVAFWCDPISGHATLYWYRQILGQGPELLVQFQDESVVDDSQLPKDRFSAERLKGVDSTLKIQPAELGDSAMYLCASSFSDQETQYFGPGTRLLVL.

This clonotype was recorded at least ten times. The rearrangement links TRBV6-6 to TRBJ1-1, with D perhaps TRBD1 (5 bases). The germline V and J ends were trimmed by 0 bases and 1 base, with 9 bases remaining between them. Germline assignment: CDR1 MNHNY and CDR2 SVGAGI (reference sequence). CDR3 length: 15 residues. The CDR3 DNA follows: TGTGCCAGCAGTTACTCATACAGGACGAACACTGAAGCTTTCTTT. This codes for CASSYSYRTNTEAFF.

The rearrangement joins TRBV5-4 to TRBJ2-1; 7 bases match TRBD2. The junction had 10 bases not matched to a gene; V was cut back by 1 base and J by 0 bases. The CDR3 is made up of 18 amino acids. CDR1 and CDR2 from the germline V gene are SGHNT and YYREEE (reference sequence). CDR3: CASSLSGWGGSSYNEQFF. The CDR3 DNA sequence: TGTGCCAGCAGCTTGAGTGGGTGGGGGGGTAGCTCCTACAATGAGCAGTTCTTC.

This clonotype has at least ten counts. This chain uses TRBV18 with TRBJ2-7; D assignment may be TRBD1 or TRBD2 (5 bases each). Per germline, CDR1 KGHSH and CDR2 LQKENI. The CDR3 runs 13 residues. Trimming removed 3 bases at V and 5 bases at J, with 11 bases between. CDR3 in amino acids: CASSPRQGHEQYF. The DNA for the CDR3 is TGTGCCAGCTCACCGCGTCAGGGACACGAGCAGTACTTC. The variable domain in full, with the rest retrieved from reference TRBV18 and TRBJ2-7, is NAGVMQNPRHLVRRRGQEARLRCSPMKGHSHVYWYRQLPEEGLKFMVYLQKENIIDESGMPKERFSAEFPKEGPSILRIQQVVRGDSAAYFCASSPRQGHEQYFGPGTRLTVT.

This clonotype was counted many times. The rearrangement uses TRBV30 and TRBJ2-7; TRBD2 is a possible D gene (5 bases). Germline CDR1 GTSNPN, CDR2 SVGIG (reference sequence). This CDR3 comprises 12 residues. V was shortened by 3 bases and J by 3 bases, with 9 bases between the two germline ends. As DNA, the CDR3 is TGTGCCTGGAGCTCGGGGAACTACGAGCAGTACTTC. Protein sequence: CAWSSGNYEQYF.

This clonotype was seen a few times. This chain connects TRBV20-1 to TRBJ1-2; D is unresolved. This CDR3 region has 12 residues. Trimming shortened V by 5 bases and J by 3 bases, and 10 bases separated the two germline ends. Germline V CDR1 and CDR2: DFQATT, SNEGSKA (reference sequence). In DNA, the CDR3 is TGCAGTGCTTCGCAGCAGGACTATGGCTACACCTTC. It encodes CSASQQDYGYTF.

This clonotype has more than one count but fewer than ten. The chain's CDR3 is CASSSPGGGEETQYF. CDR3 in DNA: TGTGCCAGCAGCTCCCCTGGAGGGGGTGAGGAGACCCAGTACTTC. The J gene is TRBJ2-5, the V gene TRBV6-1, with D possibly called TRBD1 or TRBD2 (6 bases each). The CDR3 is 15 amino acids. Between the trimmed V and J ends, which lost 6 bases and 5 bases, there was a span of 19 bases. Germline loops: CDR1 MNHNS, CDR2 SASEGT.

This clonotype was seen ten or more times. The V and J genes are TRBV12-3 or TRBV12-4 and TRBJ1-1; the match to TRBD1 covers 10 bases. J was trimmed by 5 bases and V by 4 bases; bases with no gene match: 7. This CDR3 has 15 residues. The CDR3 nucleotides read TGTGCCAGCAGTTGGCTGGGACAGGGGTGGACTGAAGCTTTCTTT. Its protein product is CASSWLGQGWTEAFF.

The chain combines TRBV2 with TRBJ1-5, with D perhaps TRBD1 (5 bases). The CDR3 is made up of 13 amino acids. Germline lookup yields CDR1 SNHLY and CDR2 FYNNEI. V gave up 8 bases and J gave up 5 bases, with 13 bases separating them. The CDR3 DNA is TGTGCCAGCGGGGCGGACTGGTATCAGCCCCAGCATTTT. This sequence encodes CASGADWYQPQHF.

This clonotype was seen at least ten times. J is TRBJ2-1 and V is TRBV12-3 or TRBV12-4, with D maybe TRBD1 (5 bases). This CDR3 is built from 14 residues. Trimming took off 4 bases at V and 10 bases at J, with 17 bases between the two ends. CDR3 sequence (DNA): TGTGCCAGCAGTTGGGGCAGGGAACCCCACGAGCAGTTCTTC. Its protein product is CASSWGREPHEQFF.

This clonotype was detected once. One end of the junction does not line up with germline, which may come from a read error. The chain couples TRBV7-2 to TRBJ2-1; 7 bases agree with TRBD2. Germline values: CDR1 SGHTA, CDR2 FQGNSA. CDR3 length: 16 amino acids. CDR3 region: CASSQAPSGVWGEQFF. CDR3 nucleotides: TGCGCCAGCAGCCAAGCCCCCAGCGGGGTCTGGGGTGAGCAGTTCTTC.

This clonotype was seen a few times. CDR3 sequence reads: CASSLTYGPYYEQYF. The CDR3, as DNA: TGTGCCAGCAGCCTTACGTACGGGCCTTACTACGAGCAGTACTTC. The genes are TRBV7-9 and TRBJ2-7; D is unresolved. V was shortened by 5 bases and J by 3 bases, with 17 bases between the two germline ends. The CDR3 is 15 amino acids. Germline assignment: CDR1 SEHNR and CDR2 FQNEAQ (reference sequence). Variable domain in full (rest from reference TRBV7-9 and TRBJ2-7): DTGVSQNPRHKITKRGQNVTFRCDPISEHNRLYWYRQTLGQGPEFLTYFQNEAQLEKSRLLSDRFSAERPKGSFSTLEIQRTEQGDSAMYLCASSLTYGPYYEQYFGPGTRLTVT.

The table lists this clonotype with many counts. J is TRBJ1-1 and V is TRBV11-2, with D hard to call. Trimming stripped 1 base from V and 4 bases from J, with 13 bases between. The V gene's germline CDR1 is SGHAT and CDR2 FQNNGV. The CDR3 loop spans 15 amino acids. CDR3 region: CASSLVPSLGTEAFF. The CDR3 DNA is TGTGCCAGCAGCTTAGTCCCCAGTCTTGGCACTGAAGCTTTCTTT.

With respect to this clonotype: A read error may produce the germline difference seen at one junction end. The rearrangement joins TRBV7-9 to TRBJ2-5; D is perhaps TRBD1 or TRBD2 (5 bases each). CDR1 is SEHNR, CDR2 FQNEAQ, per germline (reference sequence). The CDR3 extends over 14 amino acids. CDR3 in DNA: TGTGCCAGCAGCTTAGGGGACCCCCACTTGGGGCGGGACTTC. It yields the protein CASSLGDPHLGRDF.

This clonotype has at least ten counts. The gene calls are TRBV28 and TRBJ2-7, with 8 nucleotides matching TRBD1. Germline lookup yields CDR1 MDHEN and CDR2 SYDVKM. The V gene end was trimmed by 2 bases and the J gene end by 6 bases; junction bases not matched to a gene: 12. The length of the CDR3 is 16 residues. This chain's CDR3 is CASSLATGVQFSEQYF. For the CDR3, the DNA is TGTGCCAGCAGTTTAGCGACAGGGGTTCAGTTTTCCGAGCAGTACTTC. The full variable domain, completed using reference TRBV28 and TRBJ2-7, is DVKVTQSSRYLVKRTGEKVFLECVQDMDHENMFWYRQDPGLGLRLIYFSYDVKMKEKGDIPEGYSVSREKKERFSLILESASTNQTSMYLCASSLATGVQFSEQYFGPGTRLTVT.

Comments on this clonotype: This sequence may be a read error, since a much larger clone differs from it by one base. V gene TRBV11-2 combines with J gene TRBJ2-7; perhaps TRBD2 as D (5 bases). Trimming pared 5 bases from V and 2 bases from J, leaving 10 bases between. Germline-derived CDR1 and CDR2 are SGHAT and FQNNGV. This CDR3 region has 13 residues. In DNA, the CDR3 is TGTGCCAGCAGCCAAGAACTAGCCTACGAGCAGTACTTC. As protein: CASSQELAYEQYF. Full variable domain (rest looked up from reference TRBV11-2 and TRBJ2-7): EAGVAQSPRYKIIEKRQSVAFWCNPISGHATLYWYQQILGQGPKLLIQFQNNGVVDDSQLPKDRFSAERLKGVDSTLKIQPAKLEDSAVYLCASSQELAYEQYFGPGTRLTVT.

This clonotype has a count of ten or more. The V and J genes are TRBV6-2 or TRBV6-3 and TRBJ1-1; D not certain. CDR1 is MNHEY and CDR2 is SVGEGT in the germline V gene. Trimming left V 6 bases short and J 1 base short, with 12 bases between. The CDR3 length is 14 residues. CDR3 DNA sequence: TGTGCCAGCAGCATCGAGACGGGGAACACTGAAGCTTTCTTT. Protein product: CASSIETGNTEAFF.

The chain combines TRBV30 with TRBJ2-7; 7 bases are shared with TRBD1. Germline V gene lookup returns CDR1 GTSNPN and CDR2 SVGIG (reference sequence). CDR3 size: 15 residues. The V segment lost 1 base and the J segment 4 bases; nucleotides outside the gene matches: 10. This chain's CDR3 is CAWSDDRDPGYEQYF. CDR3 nucleotides: TGTGCCTGGAGTGACGACAGGGATCCAGGTTACGAGCAGTACTTC.

On this clonotype: Given a much more abundant clone one base away, this may be a read error. The J gene is TRBJ1-2, the V gene TRBV15, with D perhaps matching TRBD1 (5 bases). There are 15 residues in the CDR3. CDR1 LNHNV and CDR2 YYDKDF come from the germline V gene (reference sequence). V lost 5 bases, J lost 4 bases, and 17 bases lay in between. The CDR3 protein is CATSGQEEEGYGYTF. The CDR3 nucleotides are TGTGCCACCAGCGGACAAGAAGAGGAGGGCTATGGCTACACCTTC.

This clonotype was recorded many times. The chain links TRBV24-1 to TRBJ2-1, with 7 nucleotides matching TRBD2. V shed 6 bases, J shed 9 bases, and the junction held 4 bases outside the gene matches. The CDR3 loop spans 12 amino acids. Germline CDR1 KGHDR, CDR2 SFDVKD. The CDR3 region has the DNA TGTGCCACCAGTTGGGCTAGCGGTGAGCAGTTCTTC. Translating gives CATSWASGEQFF.

This clonotype was seen once. This chain uses TRBV15 with TRBJ2-5, with D uncertain. The length of the CDR3 is 14 residues. V gave up 9 bases and J gave up 1 base, with 15 bases separating them. In germline, CDR1 is LNHNV, CDR2 YYDKDF (reference sequence). The chain's CDR3 is CATNGFGPQETQYF. In DNA form, the CDR3 reads TGTGCCACAAACGGTTTCGGGCCCCAAGAGACCCAGTACTTC.